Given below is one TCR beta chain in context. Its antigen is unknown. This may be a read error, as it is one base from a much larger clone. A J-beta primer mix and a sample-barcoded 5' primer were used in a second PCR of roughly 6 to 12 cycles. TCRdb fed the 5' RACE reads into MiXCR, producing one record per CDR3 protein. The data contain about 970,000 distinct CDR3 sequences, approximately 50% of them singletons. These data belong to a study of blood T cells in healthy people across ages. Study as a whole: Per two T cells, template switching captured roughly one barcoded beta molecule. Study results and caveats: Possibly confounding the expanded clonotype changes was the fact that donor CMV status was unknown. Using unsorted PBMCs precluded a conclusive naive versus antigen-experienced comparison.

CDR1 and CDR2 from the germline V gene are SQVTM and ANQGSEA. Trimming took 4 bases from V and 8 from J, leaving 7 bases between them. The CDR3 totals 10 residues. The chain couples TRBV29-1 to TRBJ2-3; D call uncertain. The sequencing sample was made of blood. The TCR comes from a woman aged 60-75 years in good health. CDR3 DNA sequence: TGCAGCGTTGCAGCAGGTACGCAGTATTTT. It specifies CSVAAGTQYF.